Listed here are 4 T cell receptor beta chains from one sample, sequenced in a study of cytomegalovirus exposure and HLA in healthy donors. PCR used 60 Vbeta primers and 13 Jbeta primers. Clones were read by immunoSEQ multiplex PCR, and TCRdb kept only the in-frame ones, dropping some. The top ten hold about 1.7% of the sample, which has a few hundred thousand clones, around 90% seen once. Sequences were obtained from PBMCs. The receptors here all came from a girl aged 2 to 9 in good health and CMV-seronegative.

The rearrangement uses TRBV5-4 and TRBJ2-1; tentatively, D is TRBD2 (6 bases). The CDR3 is 15 amino acids. Germline V gives CDR1 SGHNT, CDR2 YYREEE (reference sequence). Trimming left V 3 bases short and J 9 bases short, with 19 bases between. The CDR3 spells CASSSGDRVAGEQFF. Written as DNA, the CDR3 is TGTGCCAGCAGCTCGGGGGATCGGGTAGCCGGTGAGCAGTTCTTC.

The J gene is TRBJ2-2, the V gene TRBV5-1; 7 nucleotides line up with TRBD2. Germline CDR1 is SGHRS and CDR2 is YFSETQ. V trimming: 6 bases; J trimming: 3 bases; junction bases outside the gene matches: 8. CDR3 length equals 15 residues. CDR3 DNA: TGCGCCAGCAAACCGGGGGGAGTGGACACCGGGGAGCTGTTTTTT. Encoded protein: CASKPGGVDTGELFF.

The V call is TRBV4-1, the J call TRBJ2-5, with D possibly being TRBD1 (5 bases). Trimming left V 0 bases short and J 4 bases short, with 15 bases between. The CDR3 consists of 16 residues. Germline values: CDR1 MGHRA, CDR2 YSYEKL. The CDR3 coding sequence is TGCGCCAGCAGCCAAGATCCAGGGTTAGTGTCAGAGACCCAGTACTTC. It is translated as CASSQDPGLVSETQYF.

This rearrangement joins TRBV5-8 to TRBJ2-2; 13 nucleotides agree with TRBD2. V lost 4 bases to trimming and J lost 4 bases; unmatched junction nucleotides: 10. The CDR3 is 18 amino acids. Germline lookup yields CDR1 SGHTS and CDR2 YDEGEE. The chain's CDR3 is CASSQDGLAGDSTGELFF. The CDR3 bases are TGTGCCAGCAGCCAGGATGGACTAGCGGGGGATAGCACCGGGGAGCTGTTTTTT. Using reference TRBV5-8 and TRBJ2-2 for the parts outside the CDR3, the full variable domain is EAGVTQSPTHLIKTRGQQATLRCSPISGHTSVYWYQQALGLGLQFLLWYDEGEERNRGNFPPRFSGRQFPNYSSELNVNALELEDSALYLCASSQDGLAGDSTGELFFGEGSRLTVL.